One and the same sample provided the 17 T cell receptor beta chains below, sequenced in a study of OX40 agonist ivuxolimab in advanced cancers. The protocol used for the library was the immunoSEQ multiplex PCR assay. TCRdb provides this immuneACCESS table in a form limited to in-frame rearrangements. Some clones are lacking; in checked studies, under half of them reflect an unresolved V gene, and why the rest are absent is not known. The sample yields fewer than 120,000 clones; approximately 90% were counted once. The top ten hold 0.25% to 0.3% of the sample. Sequenced material: CD4+ or CD8+ T cells sorted from blood, taken in a trial of the OX40 agonist ivuxolimab. Receptors were obtained from an adult with an advanced solid tumor such as melanoma, head and neck, liver or kidney cancer.

The chain links TRBV13 to TRBJ2-7; the D call may be TRBD1 or TRBD2 (5 bases each). The ends were cut back, 0 bases at V and 4 bases at J, with 19 bases in the middle. CDR1 is PRHDT, CDR2 FYEKMQ, per germline (reference sequence). The CDR3 has 17 amino acids. The CDR3 protein is CASSLGIEKGTNYEQYF. The DNA of the CDR3 is TGTGCCAGCAGCTTAGGCATAGAAAAGGGGACGAATTACGAGCAGTACTTC.

This sequence joins TRBV7-9 and TRBJ2-1, with 9 bases fitting TRBD2. The CDR3 sequence is 16 residues long. V was pared by 2 bases and J by 3 bases, with 5 bases of the junction left unmatched. Germline CDR1 is SEHNR and CDR2 is FQNEAQ (reference sequence). The DNA for the CDR3 is TGTGCCAGCAGCTTATCTCGGACTAGCGACTACAATGAGCAGTTCTTC. Protein: CASSLSRTSDYNEQFF.

The V call is TRBV10-3, the J call TRBJ1-4, with 7 bases fitting TRBD1. The V gene's germline CDR1 is ENHRY and CDR2 SYGVKD. The CDR3 length is 13 residues. The V and J ends lost 8 bases and 8 bases, in that order; junction bases with no gene match: 8. The CDR3 is CAIRDSEEEKLFF. In DNA, the CDR3 is TGTGCCATCCGGGACAGCGAGGAGGAAAAACTGTTTTTT.

J is TRBJ1-5 and V is TRBV28, with D uncertain. This CDR3 comprises 16 residues. V was trimmed by 2 bases and J by 4 bases, leaving 15 bases between them. Germline V lookup: CDR1 MDHEN, CDR2 SYDVKM. CDR3 residues: CASSLGRRLGNQPQHF. The CDR3 region has the DNA TGTGCCAGCAGTTTAGGGCGCCGGTTAGGGAATCAGCCCCAGCATTTT.

The V gene is TRBV4-3, the J gene TRBJ2-7, with TRBD1 matching over 12 bases. The junction had 3 bases not matched to a gene; V was cut back by 4 bases and J by 5 bases. CDR1 is LGHNA, CDR2 YSLEER, per germline. This CDR3 has 14 residues. The CDR3 loop reads CASSPGQGANEQYF. The CDR3 coding sequence is TGCGCCAGCAGCCCGGGACAGGGGGCCAACGAGCAGTACTTC.

As concerns this clone: At one boundary the junction diverges from the germline segment, which might be a read error. This sequence joins TRBV12-5 and TRBJ1-3, with 7 bases matching TRBD1. Germline-derived CDR1 and CDR2 are LGHNT and FRNRAP. The CDR3 contains 16 residues. The CDR3 DNA is TGTGCTAGTGGTTTGGGGCCCGATGACAGGGTATTCTTATCGGGTTTT. Protein sequence: CASGLGPDDRVFLSGF.

The chain combines TRBV5-1 with TRBJ2-5, with unresolved D. The V and J ends lost 2 bases and 3 bases respectively, with 11 bases between them. The germline CDR1 and CDR2 sequences are SGHRS and YFSETQ. This CDR3 comprises 14 residues. This chain's CDR3 is CASSFGRLEETQYF. CDR3 nucleotide sequence: TGCGCCAGCAGCTTTGGTCGGTTGGAAGAGACCCAGTACTTC.

CDR3 DNA sequence: TGTGCCAGCAGCCCCCGACAGGCGCTCACAGATACGCAGTATTTT. Translating it yields CASSPRQALTDTQYF. This chain uses TRBV7-9 with TRBJ2-3, with D tentatively TRBD1 (6 bases). CDR1 is SEHNR and CDR2 is FQNEAQ in the germline V gene (reference sequence). This CDR3 region has 15 residues. Deletions cut 5 bases from V and 2 bases from J, with 14 bases between.

This chain connects TRBV10-3 to TRBJ2-3, with TRBD1 matching 9 bases. Germline-derived CDR1 and CDR2 are ENHRY and SYGVKD. The CDR3 sequence is 14 residues long. The junction had 6 bases not matched to a gene; V was cut back by 6 bases and J by 5 bases. This CDR3 is CAISRDRAGDTQYF. The CDR3 DNA reads as TGTGCCATCAGCAGGGACAGGGCAGGAGATACGCAGTATTTT.

The gene calls are TRBV7-3 and TRBJ2-2, with D perhaps matching TRBD2 (6 bases). Germline V lookup: CDR1 SGHTA, CDR2 FQGTGA. V lost 2 bases, J lost 0 bases, and 10 bases lay in between. CDR3 length: 16 amino acids. CDR3 sequence: CASSLAAGPNTGELFF. In nucleotides, the CDR3 is TGTGCCAGCAGCTTAGCGGCGGGGCCGAACACCGGGGAGCTGTTTTTT.

The rearrangement joins TRBV9 to TRBJ1-1; no firm D call. This CDR3 contains 15 residues. V was trimmed by 0 bases and J by 0 bases, leaving 9 bases between them. CDR1 is SGDLS and CDR2 is YYNGEE in the germline V gene. The CDR3 sequence: CASSVATNMNTEAFF. CDR3 bases: TGTGCCAGCAGCGTAGCTACTAACATGAACACTGAAGCTTTCTTT. Drawing the rest from reference TRBV9 and TRBJ1-1, the complete variable domain is DSGVTQTPKHLITATGQRVTLRCSPRSGDLSVYWYQQSLDQGLQFLIQYYNGEERAKGNILERFSAQQFPDLHSELNLSSLELGDSALYFCASSVATNMNTEAFFGQGTRLTVV.

The chain employs TRBV30 and TRBJ1-1; D unclear. V was cut by 3 bases and J by 5 bases, with 16 bases left in between. Germline CDR1 and CDR2: GTSNPN and SVGIG (reference sequence). The CDR3 sequence is 14 residues long. The CDR3 protein is CAWRIMGDRTEAFF. Written as DNA, the CDR3 is TGTGCCTGGAGGATAATGGGAGATCGGACTGAAGCTTTCTTT.

This sequence joins TRBV6-1 and TRBJ2-7; 9 nucleotides line up with TRBD1. Germline trimming cut 6 bases from V and 3 bases from J; bases unmatched to any gene: 3. The CDR3 loop spans 13 amino acids. Germline loops: CDR1 MNHNS, CDR2 SASEGT. DNA of the CDR3: TGTGCCAGCAGGGGGACAGGGCTCTACGAGCAGTACTTC. This codes for CASRGTGLYEQYF.

This clone has a single count. The rearrangement links TRBV7-2 to TRBJ2-2; a weak D match, TRBD1 (6 bases). The CDR3 is made up of 14 amino acids. The ends were cut back, 5 bases at V and 4 bases at J, with 11 bases in the middle. The germline V gene has CDR1 SGHTA and CDR2 FQGNSA. CDR3 in amino acids: CASSPYRATGELFF. The CDR3 DNA reads as TGTGCCAGCAGCCCTTACAGGGCCACCGGGGAGCTGTTTTTT.

The chain recombines TRBV19 with TRBJ2-3; tentatively, D is TRBD1 (5 bases). V shed 6 bases and J shed 2 bases, with 12 bases lying between them. CDR3 size: 14 residues. Germline V gene sequence: CDR1 LNHDA, CDR2 SQIVND (reference sequence). CDR3 in DNA: TGTGCCAGTAGGGGGCTTTTAAACACAGATACGCAGTATTTT. Its translation: CASRGLLNTDTQYF.

Only one count was recorded for this clone. The chain employs TRBV4-1 and TRBJ1-4, with D perhaps matching TRBD1 (6 bases). Germline CDR1 and CDR2: MGHRA and YSYEKL. The CDR3 is made up of 17 amino acids. V was trimmed by 4 bases and J by 1 base, leaving 16 bases between them. The CDR3 nucleotides read TGCGCCAGCAGCCCACGGGGGGACATCTTAACTAATGAAAAACTGTTTTTT. Translated: CASSPRGDILTNEKLFF.

This chain uses TRBV11-3 with TRBJ2-3; 8 bases are shared with TRBD1. Germline loops: CDR1 SGHNT, CDR2 YENEEA. There are 14 residues in the CDR3. Trimming removed 2 bases from V and 6 bases from J; junction bases left unmatched: 4. DNA for the CDR3: TGTGCCAGCAGCTTAAGGACAGGGCGGGATACGCAGTATTTT. This gives the protein CASSLRTGRDTQYF.